This T cell receptor (beta chain) was captured in a study of T cell repertoires in cytomegalovirus infection. Study-wide context: Public signatures in TCR beta pointed to CMV infection and matching HLA type.

Broader study findings: The study identified carriers of CMV plus the relevant HLA from cumulative public TCR beta family frequency.

Turning to this clonotype: Its antigen is unknown.

TCRdb re-called the reads with MiXCR, one entry per CDR3 protein. The sample has 630,000 or so distinct CDR3 sequences; 20% to 25% are singletons. The V end lost 0 bases, the J end lost 7 bases, and 16 bases lay between the germline ends. The V gene's germline CDR1 is SGHDN and CDR2 FVKESK. The CDR3 runs to 16 residues. This clonotype originated in a human donor in good health (CMV status not recorded). Some clones in this sample may be carry-over from other donors' samples. V usage is TRBV14 and J usage is TRBJ2-1; TRBD2 might be the D (6 bases). The sample taken for sequencing was CD8+ T cells from PBMCs. CDR3 in DNA: TGTGCCAGCAGCCAAGACTGGAGGGGCGGTGGGAATGAGCAGTTCTTC. It translates to CASSQDWRGGGNEQFF. Based on the CDR3 plus reference TRBV14 and TRBJ2-1, the full variable domain is EAGVTQFPSHSVIEKGQTVTLRCDPISGHDNLYWYRRVMGKEIKFLLHFVKESKQDESGMPNNRFLAERTGGTYSTLKVQPAELEDSGVYFCASSQDWRGGGNEQFFGPGTRLTVL.